What follows is one T cell receptor (beta chain) and its context. Its antigen remains unknown. Naive CD8 cells, CD45RO-negative and positively selected for CCR7, excluded terminally differentiated effector memory CD45RA+ cells. Some 30,000 T cell genomes (roughly 0.2 ug DNA) went into each sorted-subset replicate. This table comes from immunoSEQ multiplex PCR, and its TCRdb copy is limited to in-frame clones, with some not included. The sample lists some 600,000 clones; 90% to 97% were seen once. The CDR3 totals 15 residues. Looked up from germline, CDR1 is MNHEY and CDR2 is SMNVEV (reference sequence). V was cut by 1 base and J by 3 bases, with 12 bases left in between. The sample belongs to a study of shared clonotypes between healthy human individuals. General study results and limits: The rarefaction results pointed to incomplete sorted-subset sequencing despite large depth.

Material for sequencing was naive CD8+ T cells sorted from blood. The chain couples TRBV27 to TRBJ1-1; a weak D match, TRBD1 (5 bases). This receptor was identified in a young woman in good health. CDR3 loop: CASSLYGGRYTEAFF. The CDR3 DNA sequence: TGTGCCAGCAGTTTATATGGGGGAAGGTACACTGAAGCTTTCTTT.